This T cell receptor (beta chain) was retrieved from a study of CD8+CD57+ T cells in acquired aplastic anemia. In the case of this clonotype: The antigen is undetermined.

Genomic DNA was employed as the template in profiling TCR beta VDJ and CDR3. MiXCR, run by TCRdb on the reads, gives a single entry per CDR3 protein. The sample includes some 200,000 distinct CDR3 sequences, about half of them seen just once. Previously, flow cytometry had revealed CD8+CD57+ cell expansion in the patients chosen for sequencing. Severe acquired aplastic anemia was present in every patient. Patients had undergone no therapy by the time their blood was sampled. This CDR3 has 15 amino acids. Germline CDR1 and CDR2: SGHNT and YYREEE (reference sequence). Trimming left V 0 bases short and J 2 bases short, with 9 bases between. Notes on the study in general: No significant difference in CD8+ Simpson's diversity was found between patients and controls.

The material sequenced was sorted CD4+, CD8+, or CD8+CD57+ T cells (not recorded which) from PBMCs. The TCR sequence derives from a human donor with aplastic anemia. The V and J genes are TRBV5-4 and TRBJ1-3, with D maybe TRBD1 (6 bases). The CDR3 region is CASSLDRVTGNTIYF. The CDR3 DNA sequence: TGTGCCAGCAGCTTGGACAGGGTGACTGGAAACACCATATATTTT.